One and the same sample provided the 32 T cell receptor beta chains below, sequenced in a study of cytomegalovirus exposure and HLA in healthy donors. The study ran its PCR with 60 Vbeta and 13 Jbeta primers. Libraries were prepared by immunoSEQ multiplex PCR; TCRdb keeps only in-frame clonotypes and omits some of them. This table has 100,000 to 120,000 clones, around 77% appearing once. Sequencing used PBMCs. The source is a woman under 40 in good health and CMV-seropositive.

V gene TRBV18 combines with J gene TRBJ2-3; D is possibly TRBD2 (7 bases). V shed 3 bases and J shed 2 bases, with 12 bases lying between them. CDR3 length: 15 amino acids. Germline V lookup: CDR1 KGHSH, CDR2 LQKENI. In DNA, the CDR3 is TGTGCCAGCTCACCCATGGGGGGGGCCACAGATACGCAGTATTTT. This gives the protein CASSPMGGATDTQYF.

V and J are TRBV6-5 and TRBJ1-4, with TRBD1 as a possible D gene (6 bases). The V gene lost 5 bases and the J gene lost 8 bases, with 12 bases spanning the gap. CDR1 is MNHEY and CDR2 is SVGAGI in the germline V gene. CDR3 size: 13 residues. CDR3 in amino acids: CASSDQGREKLFF. The DNA for the CDR3 is TGTGCCAGCAGTGACCAGGGGCGAGAAAAACTGTTTTTT.

The V and J genes are TRBV5-4 and TRBJ2-1; D possibly corresponds to TRBD2 (5 bases). V was cut by 0 bases and J by 1 base, with 8 bases left in between. The length of the CDR3 is 15 residues. CDR1 and CDR2 from the germline V gene are SGHNT and YYREEE (reference sequence). The CDR3 region has the DNA TGTGCCAGCAGCTTGGCTAGCTTGTCCTACAATGAGCAGTTCTTC. Amino acids: CASSLASLSYNEQFF.

This clone appeared a few times. V gene TRBV5-1 combines with J gene TRBJ1-3; 8 nucleotides match TRBD1. V gave up 2 bases and J gave up 4 bases; unmatched junction bases: 2. Germline assignment: CDR1 SGHRS and CDR2 YFSETQ. The CDR3 is 14 amino acids. DNA of the CDR3: TGCGCCAGCAGCTTAGGGACAGGCGGAAACACCATATATTTT. Translation: CASSLGTGGNTIYF. Using reference TRBV5-1 and TRBJ1-3 for the parts outside the CDR3, the full variable domain is KAGVTQTPRYLIKTRGQQVTLSCSPISGHRSVSWYQQTPGQGLQFLFEYFSETQRNKGNFPGRFSGRQFSNSRSEMNVSTLELGDSALYLCASSLGTGGNTIYFGEGSWLTVV.

The chain has TRBV27 and TRBJ1-2, with D hard to call. The V end was cut by 9 bases, the J end by 8 bases, with 16 bases between. This CDR3 has 12 amino acids. Germline V gene lookup returns CDR1 MNHEY and CDR2 SMNVEV (reference sequence). CDR3 protein: CASLKGGKGYTF. The DNA for the CDR3 is TGTGCCAGTCTCAAAGGCGGTAAAGGCTACACCTTC.

This clone was counted a few times. CDR3 residues: CATSLVEQNPNEKLFF. Written as DNA, the CDR3 is TGTGCCACCAGCTTAGTAGAACAGAACCCGAATGAAAAACTGTTTTTT. This chain links TRBV15 with TRBJ1-4; no clear D. This CDR3 region has 16 residues. The ends were cut back, 5 bases at V and 5 bases at J, with 18 bases in the middle. Germline CDR1 reads LNHNV; CDR2 reads YYDKDF (reference sequence).

This chain connects TRBV10-3 to TRBJ2-7; D perhaps matches TRBD2 (5 bases). V lost 0 bases and J lost 6, with 15 bases in between. The CDR3 runs to 15 residues. The germline CDR1 and CDR2 sequences are ENHRY and SYGVKD. CDR3 coding DNA: TGTGCCATCAGTGAGTCTGGCGGGCCTTCATCCGAGCAGTACTTC. Translation gives CAISESGGPSSEQYF.

This clone occurred a few times. The chain combines TRBV19 with TRBJ1-4, with TRBD1 identical over 10 bases. Losses at the gene ends were 5 bases for V and 9 bases for J; bases not matched to a gene: 12. This CDR3 has 16 residues. CDR1 is LNHDA and CDR2 is SQIVND in the germline V gene (reference sequence). The CDR3 DNA reads TGTGCCAGTAGTCCCAAACAGACAGGGGGCGAACAAAAACTGTTTTTT. Amino acid sequence: CASSPKQTGGEQKLFF.

This rearrangement joins TRBV7-9 to TRBJ2-2; TRBD2 matches at 7 bases. This CDR3 has 17 amino acids. With V trimmed by 3 bases and J by 5 bases, 12 bases remained unmatched. The germline CDR1 and CDR2 sequences are SEHNR and FQNEAQ (reference sequence). CDR3 protein: CASSFGPRNSGTGELFF. The CDR3 DNA reads TGTGCCAGCAGCTTTGGCCCCCGGAATAGCGGGACCGGGGAGCTGTTTTTT.

This clone was counted only a few times. The chain joins TRBV10-3 to TRBJ2-7; perhaps TRBD2 as D (6 bases). Trimming left V 6 bases short and J 0 bases short, with 15 bases between. CDR1 is ENHRY, CDR2 SYGVKD, per germline. This CDR3 has 15 amino acids. CDR3 loop: CAISGGTSNSYEQYF. Written as DNA, the CDR3 is TGTGCCATCAGCGGAGGGACGTCCAACTCCTACGAGCAGTACTTC.

The V and J genes are TRBV2 and TRBJ2-3; tentatively, D is TRBD2 (6 bases). This CDR3 has 15 amino acids. Germline CDR1 SNHLY, CDR2 FYNNEI. V lost 1 base, J lost 2 bases, and 10 bases lay in between. CDR3 coding DNA: TGTGCCAGCAGTGAAGGGCGGGAACTCACAGATACGCAGTATTTT. Translating gives CASSEGRELTDTQYF.

The chain is built from TRBV13 and TRBJ1-4; tentative D call: TRBD1 (6 bases). This CDR3 contains 15 residues. CDR1 and CDR2 (germline): PRHDT, FYEKMQ (reference sequence). Trimming removed 6 bases from V and 3 bases from J, with 14 bases in between. The CDR3 DNA is TGTGCCAGCAGAAAAAACAGGGACCCTAATGAAAAACTGTTTTTT. This codes for CASRKNRDPNEKLFF.

The J gene is TRBJ2-5, the V gene TRBV5-1, with TRBD1 matching over 10 bases. The ends lost 0 bases at V and 5 bases at J; junction bases unmatched: 4. The germline V gene has CDR1 SGHRS and CDR2 YFSETQ. The CDR3 extends over 15 amino acids. The CDR3 reads CASSLVPGQGETQYF. CDR3 DNA: TGCGCCAGCAGCTTGGTTCCGGGACAGGGGGAGACCCAGTACTTC.

There are a few counts of this clone. The chain uses TRBV4-1 and TRBJ1-1; unclear D gene. V shed 3 bases and J shed 3 bases, with 8 bases lying between them. The CDR3 sequence is 13 residues long. The germline V gene encodes CDR1 MGHRA and CDR2 YSYEKL. DNA of the CDR3: TGCGCCAGCAGCCAGGGCTCGGACACTGAAGCTTTCTTT. Translated, it gives CASSQGSDTEAFF.

The chain carries TRBV10-3 and TRBJ2-2; TRBD1 is a possible D gene (5 bases). The CDR3 is 16 residues long. Trimming took off 5 bases at V and 5 bases at J, with 18 bases between the two ends. The V gene's germline CDR1 is ENHRY and CDR2 SYGVKD. The CDR3 DNA reads as TGTGCCATCAGTTCTTCCAACACAGGTTTAACCGGGGAGCTGTTTTTT. Protein: CAISSSNTGLTGELFF.

The V and J genes are TRBV7-9 and TRBJ2-5, with 13 bases fitting TRBD2. The V segment lost 11 bases and the J segment 5 bases; nucleotides outside the gene matches: 5. The germline CDR1 and CDR2 sequences are SEHNR and FQNEAQ (reference sequence). The CDR3 loop spans 13 amino acids. The CDR3: CAGGTSGTETQYF. The CDR3, as DNA: TGTGCCGGCGGGACTAGCGGGACGGAGACCCAGTACTTC.

The chain carries TRBV18 and TRBJ1-1, with 8 bases matching TRBD1. Germline CDR1 and CDR2: KGHSH and LQKENI. V lost 0 bases to trimming and J lost 1 base; unmatched junction nucleotides: 10. The CDR3 is made up of 18 amino acids. The CDR3 is CASSPPLERTGPNTEAFF. The CDR3 nucleotides are TGTGCCAGCTCACCACCTCTCGAAAGGACAGGGCCGAACACTGAAGCTTTCTTT.

This chain links TRBV10-3 with TRBJ1-4, with 7 bases fitting TRBD1. V shed 10 bases and J 5 bases; nucleotides not matched to a gene: 7. CDR3 length: 13 residues. Germline CDR1 reads ENHRY; CDR2 reads SYGVKD. CDR3 region: CASHRGQNEKLFF. The CDR3 DNA sequence: TGTGCCAGCCACAGGGGACAAAATGAAAAACTGTTTTTT.

The genes are TRBV27 and TRBJ1-2, with D perhaps TRBD1 (6 bases). The ends were cut back, 10 bases at V and 6 bases at J, with 21 bases in the middle. This CDR3 is 14 amino acids long. CDR1 and CDR2 (germline): MNHEY, SMNVEV (reference sequence). The CDR3 DNA sequence: TGTGCCACCCGGAGGGGGGGGCTCTCCCATGGCTACACCTTC. Its protein is CATRRGGLSHGYTF.

The chain links TRBV5-1 to TRBJ2-3; 14 bases match TRBD2. CDR1 and CDR2 from the germline V gene are SGHRS and YFSETQ. This CDR3 is built from 18 residues. Losses at the gene ends were 5 bases for V and 0 bases for J; bases not matched to a gene: 8. The CDR3 DNA reads TGCGCCAGCAGGGCAAGGACTAGCGGGGGGTCCAGCACAGATACGCAGTATTTT. Protein: CASRARTSGGSSTDTQYF.

The rearrangement links TRBV30 to TRBJ1-5, with D uncertain. V was cut by 0 bases and J by 2 bases, with 14 bases left in between. This CDR3 contains 16 residues. Looked up from germline, CDR1 is GTSNPN and CDR2 is SVGIG (reference sequence). This CDR3 is CAWSVFSAGGNQPQHF. The CDR3, as DNA: TGTGCCTGGAGTGTATTTTCAGCCGGGGGCAATCAGCCCCAGCATTTT.

The CDR3 region has the DNA TGTGCCAGCAGCATCCCCGGGGGTAATGAGCAGTTCTTC. It specifies CASSIPGGNEQFF. The rearrangement uses TRBV7-3 and TRBJ2-1; tentatively, D is TRBD2 (6 bases). The germline V and J ends were trimmed by 5 bases and 7 bases, with 12 bases remaining between them. Per the germline V gene, CDR1 is SGHTA and CDR2 is FQGTGA. The CDR3 runs to 13 residues. Using reference TRBV7-3 and TRBJ2-1 for the parts outside the CDR3, the full variable domain is GAGVSQTPSNKVTEKGKYVELRCDPISGHTALYWYRQSLGQGPEFLIYFQGTGAADDSGLPNDRFFAVRPEGSVSTLKIQRTERGDSAVYLCASSIPGGNEQFFGPGTRLTVL.

The V call is TRBV9, the J call TRBJ2-7; a weak D match, TRBD1 (6 bases). Trimming cost V 2 bases and J 2 bases, with 11 bases left between them. The V gene's germline CDR1 is SGDLS and CDR2 YYNGEE. CDR3 length: 14 amino acids. CDR3 sequence: CASSVGTPPYEQYF. CDR3 in DNA: TGTGCCAGCAGCGTGGGGACACCACCCTACGAGCAGTACTTC.

The rearrangement links TRBV30 to TRBJ1-5; the D is unclear. Germline V gene lookup returns CDR1 GTSNPN and CDR2 SVGIG (reference sequence). This CDR3 has 12 amino acids. V lost 3 bases to trimming and J lost 4 bases, with 7 bases between them. CDR3 sequence reads: CAWSQVNQPQHF. In DNA, the CDR3 is TGTGCCTGGAGCCAGGTTAATCAGCCCCAGCATTTT.

The genes are TRBV19 and TRBJ1-2; no clear D. CDR1 LNHDA and CDR2 SQIVND come from the germline V gene (reference sequence). V was pared by 5 bases and J by 4 bases, with 17 bases between. The CDR3 has 15 amino acids. This CDR3 is CASSPVGNSGYGYTF. CDR3 DNA sequence: TGTGCCAGTAGTCCAGTCGGAAATTCAGGCTATGGCTACACCTTC.

This clone was counted a few times. This chain connects TRBV28 to TRBJ1-4; a weak D match, TRBD1 (6 bases). The CDR3 length is 14 residues. Deletions cut 5 bases from V and 7 bases from J, with 14 bases between. Per the germline V gene, CDR1 is MDHEN and CDR2 is SYDVKM. The CDR3 protein is CASSPGQTIEKLFF. Written as DNA, the CDR3 is TGTGCCAGCAGTCCCGGACAGACAATTGAAAAACTGTTTTTT.

This chain connects TRBV18 to TRBJ1-2; D gene unclear. Deletions cut 5 bases from V and 5 bases from J, with 15 bases between. Germline CDR1 KGHSH, CDR2 LQKENI. The CDR3 is made up of 14 amino acids. The CDR3: CASSTPQARYGYTF. CDR3 bases: TGTGCCAGCTCAACCCCGCAAGCACGGTATGGCTACACCTTC.

The genes are TRBV5-1 and TRBJ2-5; D is unclear. Near its end, the DNA agrees better with TRBJ2-7, so the J call may be wrong. The CDR3 is 13 amino acids. Germline V lookup: CDR1 SGHRS, CDR2 YFSETQ. The CDR3 is CASSIDNSYEQYF. Here the CDR3 DNA reads TGCGCCAGCAGCATCGACAACTCCTACGAGCAGTACTTC.

This clone was counted between two and nine times. The chain has TRBV10-3 and TRBJ2-3; 10 nucleotides align to TRBD2. In germline, CDR1 is ENHRY, CDR2 SYGVKD. V was pared by 3 bases and J by 5 bases, with 20 bases of the junction left unmatched. This CDR3 spans 20 amino acids. CDR3 nucleotide sequence: TGTGCCATCAGTGAATCGATTATTACCTACAGGGAGCGGGGGGGAGATACGCAGTATTTT. As protein: CAISESIITYRERGGDTQYF.

This chain uses TRBV5-1 with TRBJ2-7, with TRBD2 matching over 9 bases. V was clipped by 7 bases and J by 2 bases; unmatched bases: 7. Looked up from germline, CDR1 is SGHRS and CDR2 is YFSETQ. CDR3 length equals 14 residues. The CDR3 nucleotides read TGCGCCAGCGGCCTAGCGGGGAATACCTACGAGCAGTACTTC. It translates to CASGLAGNTYEQYF.

The CDR3 DNA reads TGTGCCAGCTCACCCCGGACAGACGACGGCTACACCTTC. This encodes CASSPRTDDGYTF. The gene calls are TRBV18 and TRBJ1-2, with D possibly matching TRBD1 (6 bases). V shed 3 bases and J shed 8 bases, with 13 bases lying between them. The V gene's germline CDR1 is KGHSH and CDR2 LQKENI. The CDR3 covers 13 residues.

This chain joins TRBV6-1 and TRBJ1-1; D is unclear. V was cut by 2 bases and J by 0 bases, with 16 bases left in between. The CDR3 is made up of 17 amino acids. Germline-derived CDR1 and CDR2 are MNHNS and SASEGT. The DNA of the CDR3 is TGTGCCAGCAGTGAAATTGACCCGGACTTATTGAACACTGAAGCTTTCTTT. This codes for CASSEIDPDLLNTEAFF.